A single sample is the source of the 32 T cell receptor beta chains below, sequenced in a study of CD8+ T cells in alopecia areata. RNA extraction and reverse transcription yielded cDNA as sequencing template. Profiling relied on immunoSEQ multiplex PCR, and the TCRdb table lists in-frame clones only, not all of them. The table shows 110,000 or so clones, with approximately 61% occurring only once. Sample: NKG2D-low CD8+ T cells sorted from blood. These receptors were obtained from a human donor with alopecia areata.

This clone was counted only a few times. The chain uses TRBV28 and TRBJ2-7, with 14 positions matching TRBD2. Germline CDR1 is MDHEN and CDR2 is SYDVKM. V gave up 7 bases and J gave up 7 bases; unmatched junction bases: 9. CDR3 size: 15 residues. The CDR3 nucleotides read TGTGCCAGCACTACCCCGGGACTAGCGGGAGCGGAGCAGTACTTC. Its protein product is CASTTPGLAGAEQYF.

This chain uses TRBV13 with TRBJ2-7, with D unclear. The germline gives CDR1 PRHDT, CDR2 FYEKMQ (reference sequence). The CDR3 length is 12 residues. Trimming took off 2 bases at V and 2 bases at J, with 4 bases between the two ends. CDR3 sequence reads: CASSLHTYEQYF. The CDR3 nucleotides are TGTGCCAGCAGCTTACACACCTACGAGCAGTACTTC.

This clone was seen only a few times. The genes are TRBV27 and TRBJ2-4; 7 bases match TRBD2. The germline CDR1 and CDR2 sequences are MNHEY and SMNVEV (reference sequence). The CDR3 runs to 15 residues. V lost 5 bases and J lost 8; bases outside the gene matches: 12. The CDR3 spells CASSPRGGSGYIQYF. Written as DNA, the CDR3 is TGTGCCAGCAGTCCCCGAGGCGGGAGTGGGTACATTCAGTACTTC.

The sample holds a few counts of this clone. This sequence joins TRBV11-2 and TRBJ1-5; 10 nucleotides match TRBD1. V lost 2 bases, J lost 6 bases, and 16 bases stayed unmatched. The CDR3 spans 19 residues. The germline V gene has CDR1 SGHAT and CDR2 FQNNGV. CDR3 in amino acids: CASSLWPGAPGQGCQPQHF. CDR3 coding DNA: TGTGCCAGCAGCTTATGGCCCGGTGCTCCGGGACAGGGGTGTCAGCCCCAGCATTTT.

The chain combines TRBV19 with TRBJ1-1; the D is unclear. V lost 2 bases, J lost 7 bases, and 11 bases lay in between. CDR1 is LNHDA and CDR2 is SQIVND in the germline V gene (reference sequence). The CDR3 extends over 13 amino acids. The CDR3 DNA reads TGTGCCAGTAGTATACGGGGTGAGAGTGAAGCTTTCTTT. Amino acid sequence: CASSIRGESEAFF.

The chain carries TRBV12-5 and TRBJ2-1, with TRBD1 matching over 8 bases. Germline assignment: CDR1 LGHNT and CDR2 FRNRAP. J was trimmed by 8 bases and V by 3 bases; bases with no gene match: 9. This CDR3 region has 15 residues. This CDR3 is CASGLEAGGRDEQFF. The CDR3 DNA follows: TGTGCTAGTGGTTTAGAGGCAGGGGGCAGGGATGAGCAGTTCTTC.

This clone has a handful of counts. The genes are TRBV27 and TRBJ2-7, with 9 bases identical to TRBD2. The germline V gene encodes CDR1 MNHEY and CDR2 SMNVEV (reference sequence). This CDR3 has 14 residues. With 5 bases clipped from V and 6 bases from J, the junction kept 8 bases outside the gene matches. The CDR3 sequence is CASSLKRGEREQYF. The CDR3 region has the DNA TGTGCCAGCAGTCTTAAGCGGGGGGAGCGCGAGCAGTACTTC.

A single count supports this clone. The chain carries TRBV28 and TRBJ1-5; D remains ambiguous. V lost 5 bases and J 0 bases, leaving 11 bases between the germline ends. Germline loops: CDR1 MDHEN, CDR2 SYDVKM. The CDR3 runs to 15 residues. The CDR3 sequence is CASSRDTYSNQPQHF. The CDR3, as DNA: TGTGCCAGCAGTAGAGACACATATAGCAATCAGCCCCAGCATTTT.

This clone was counted between two and nine times. The rearrangement uses TRBV27 and TRBJ2-5; tentatively, D is TRBD2 (5 bases). Per the germline V gene, CDR1 is MNHEY and CDR2 is SMNVEV (reference sequence). V was pared by 2 bases and J by 1 base, with 8 bases between. This CDR3 spans 14 amino acids. This CDR3 is CASSLRRSQETQYF. As DNA, the CDR3 is TGTGCCAGCAGTTTAAGGAGGTCCCAAGAGACCCAGTACTTC.

This clone has a handful of counts. The chain couples TRBV27 to TRBJ2-3; possible D gene TRBD2, 5 bases. Deletions cut 4 bases from V and 0 bases from J, with 14 bases between. CDR1 and CDR2 from the germline V gene are MNHEY and SMNVEV (reference sequence). This CDR3 is built from 16 residues. The CDR3 region has the DNA TGTGCCAGCAGTTACTCGCATGGGAGCAGCACAGATACGCAGTATTTT. Residues: CASSYSHGSSTDTQYF.

The chain couples TRBV9 to TRBJ2-3; 9 bases align to TRBD2. This CDR3 is built from 16 residues. Germline loops: CDR1 SGDLS, CDR2 YYNGEE. J was trimmed by 3 bases and V by 3 bases; bases with no gene match: 8. The CDR3 loop is CASSAEGAGGTDTQYF. Here the CDR3 DNA reads TGTGCCAGCAGCGCCGAGGGGGCGGGAGGGACAGATACGCAGTATTTT. The entire variable domain, with the rest obtained from reference TRBV9 and TRBJ2-3, is as follows: DSGVTQTPKHLITATGQRVTLRCSPRSGDLSVYWYQQSLDQGLQFLIQYYNGEERAKGNILERFSAQQFPDLHSELNLSSLELGDSALYFCASSAEGAGGTDTQYFGPGTRLTVL.

In its sample, this clone was seen a few times. The same CDR3 can be traced to other DNA sequences in this sample. The chain joins TRBV27 to TRBJ2-1, with D uncertain. The germline V gene encodes CDR1 MNHEY and CDR2 SMNVEV (reference sequence). V was clipped by 4 bases and J by 5 bases, with 9 bases between them. The CDR3 consists of 13 residues. CDR3 in DNA: TGTGCCAGCAGTTCTGGACCTAACAATGAGCAGTTCTTC. Protein product: CASSSGPNNEQFF.

This clone occurred a few times. The chain links TRBV29-1 to TRBJ2-7; D possibly corresponds to TRBD1 (6 bases). The CDR3 has 13 residues. The V end lost 3 bases, the J end lost 7 bases, and 16 bases lay between the germline ends. Germline V CDR1 and CDR2: SQVTM, ANQGSEA. Here the CDR3 DNA reads TGCAGCGTTGACGGCAGGGGAAGAGATGAGCAGTACTTC. This sequence encodes CSVDGRGRDEQYF.

The chain uses TRBV5-6 and TRBJ2-5; the D gene is possibly TRBD2 (6 bases). The last part of the DNA fits TRBJ2-7 better; the J call may be wrong. CDR1 is SGHDT, CDR2 YYEEEE, per germline. This CDR3 comprises 11 residues. In DNA, the CDR3 is TGTGCCAGCAGCGGGCGGGGCGAGCAGTACTTC. Protein: CASSGRGEQYF.

CDR3 sequence reads: CASSGGQGNEQFF. DNA of the CDR3: TGCGCCAGCAGCGGTGGACAGGGCAATGAGCAGTTCTTC. V gene TRBV5-1 combines with J gene TRBJ2-1; the match to TRBD1 covers 8 bases. The CDR3 contains 13 residues. The V gene's germline CDR1 is SGHRS and CDR2 YFSETQ. V shed 4 bases, J shed 6 bases, and the junction held 3 bases outside the gene matches.

The genes are TRBV13 and TRBJ2-7, with D possibly being TRBD2 (6 bases). This CDR3 is 11 amino acids long. Looked up from germline, CDR1 is PRHDT and CDR2 is FYEKMQ (reference sequence). Between the trimmed V and J ends, which lost 4 bases and 6 bases, there was a span of 7 bases. The CDR3 is CASSSSAEQYF. CDR3 nucleotides: TGTGCCAGCAGCTCTAGCGCCGAGCAGTACTTC.

J is TRBJ1-1 and V is TRBV13; TRBD1 aligns across 8 bases. This CDR3 spans 15 amino acids. V lost 0 bases and J lost 1; bases outside the gene matches: 1. CDR1 PRHDT and CDR2 FYEKMQ come from the germline V gene (reference sequence). The CDR3 here is CASSLGTGGNTEAFF. CDR3 bases: TGTGCCAGCAGCTTAGGCACAGGGGGGAACACTGAAGCTTTCTTT.

This sequence joins TRBV28 and TRBJ1-1; tentative D call: TRBD1 (5 bases). V lost 3 bases, J lost 3 bases, and 11 bases lay in between. CDR1 is MDHEN and CDR2 is SYDVKM in the germline V gene. The CDR3 runs to 14 residues. Written as DNA, the CDR3 is TGTGCCAGCAGTTTGGGGGGGATTGACACTGAAGCTTTCTTT. Translating it yields CASSLGGIDTEAFF. Complete variable domain (other parts from reference TRBV28 and TRBJ1-1): DVKVTQSSRYLVKRTGEKVFLECVQDMDHENMFWYRQDPGLGLRLIYFSYDVKMKEKGDIPEGYSVSREKKERFSLILESASTNQTSMYLCASSLGGIDTEAFFGQGTRLTVV.

This clone was counted only a few times. V gene TRBV13 combines with J gene TRBJ1-1, with D tentatively TRBD1 (5 bases). The CDR3 is 13 residues long. Germline V gives CDR1 PRHDT, CDR2 FYEKMQ (reference sequence). The V end lost 5 bases, the J end lost 7 bases, and 14 bases lay between the germline ends. Here the CDR3 reads CASSPEGRFEAFF. The CDR3 DNA follows: TGTGCCAGCAGCCCGGAGGGACGTTTTGAAGCTTTCTTT.

The chain is built from TRBV4-2 and TRBJ2-7, with D possibly being TRBD2 (6 bases). Germline CDR1 is LGHNA and CDR2 is YNFKEQ. V lost 3 bases, J lost 5 bases, and 14 bases lay in between. The CDR3 totals 14 residues. The CDR3 loop is CASSHTGREHEQYF. The CDR3 DNA sequence: TGTGCCAGCAGCCACACCGGGCGGGAACACGAGCAGTACTTC.

The chain links TRBV4-2 to TRBJ1-5, with D possibly matching TRBD1 (5 bases). Germline V gives CDR1 LGHNA, CDR2 YNFKEQ. The ends were cut back, 0 bases at V and 6 bases at J, with 12 bases in the middle. The length of the CDR3 is 15 residues. In DNA form, the CDR3 reads TGTGCCAGCAGCCAAGAGAGTGGGGACGCTCAGCCCCAGCATTTT. Its protein product is CASSQESGDAQPQHF.

The chain carries TRBV7-9 and TRBJ2-5; TRBD1 agrees at 10 bases. V was clipped by 4 bases and J by 5 bases; unmatched bases: 7. The CDR3 is 15 residues long. In germline, CDR1 is SEHNR, CDR2 FQNEAQ (reference sequence). The CDR3 DNA is TGTGCCAGCAGCTCAACCGGGACAGGGGTCGAGACCCAGTACTTC. This gives the protein CASSSTGTGVETQYF.

The genes are TRBV28 and TRBJ2-7; D possibly corresponds to TRBD2 (5 bases). Germline CDR1 and CDR2: MDHEN and SYDVKM. Trimming stripped 5 bases from V and 2 bases from J, with 13 bases between. The CDR3 extends over 14 amino acids. The CDR3 loop reads CASSVFSGAYEQYF. In nucleotides, the CDR3 is TGTGCCAGCAGTGTTTTCAGCGGCGCCTACGAGCAGTACTTC.

The chain uses TRBV9 and TRBJ1-2; D is unclear. There are 14 residues in the CDR3. Germline CDR1 is SGDLS and CDR2 is YYNGEE. Trimming shortened V by 0 bases and J by 8 bases, and 14 bases separated the two germline ends. The CDR3 region is CASSVATQGGGYTF. The CDR3 DNA reads TGTGCCAGCAGCGTAGCGACTCAAGGAGGGGGCTACACCTTC.

The chain carries TRBV5-4 and TRBJ2-5; the D gene could be TRBD1 or TRBD2 (5 bases each). The CDR3 runs 16 residues. The germline gives CDR1 SGHNT, CDR2 YYREEE (reference sequence). V lost 4 bases to trimming and J lost 1 base, with 17 bases between them. Here the CDR3 DNA reads TGTGCCAGCAGCCTAGAGGGACGGACCTCCCAAGAGACCCAGTACTTC. Translating it yields CASSLEGRTSQETQYF.

In this sample, this clone turned up a few times. The CDR3 sequence is CSVGPGRLDEQYF. For the CDR3, the DNA is TGCAGCGTTGGGCCGGGTCGCCTCGACGAGCAGTACTTC. The chain is built from TRBV29-1 and TRBJ2-7; no clear D. CDR3 length equals 13 residues. Trimming left V 4 bases short and J 5 bases short, with 15 bases between. CDR1 and CDR2 (germline): SQVTM, ANQGSEA.

V usage is TRBV15 and J usage is TRBJ2-1; D is ambiguous. V was clipped by 0 bases and J by 4 bases, with 13 bases between them. CDR3 size: 16 residues. Per germline, CDR1 LNHNV and CDR2 YYDKDF (reference sequence). The CDR3 is CATSREGQSGYNEQFF. DNA for the CDR3: TGTGCCACCAGCAGAGAAGGTCAGAGTGGATACAATGAGCAGTTCTTC.

The chain uses TRBV9 and TRBJ2-7; D remains ambiguous. This CDR3 region has 15 residues. Germline V gene data show CDR1 as SGDLS and CDR2 as YYNGEE. V was trimmed by 3 bases and J by 1 base, leaving 14 bases between them. CDR3 sequence: CASSALETGSYEQYF. The CDR3 bases are TGTGCCAGCAGCGCCCTCGAGACGGGTTCCTACGAGCAGTACTTC.

A single count supports this clone. The V gene is TRBV6-6, the J gene TRBJ1-2; D remains ambiguous. This CDR3 region has 11 residues. From germline, CDR1 is MNHNY and CDR2 SVGAGI (reference sequence). V lost 6 bases, J lost 6 bases, and 8 bases lay in between. The DNA for the CDR3 is TGTGCCAGCAGCCCGACGGATGGCTACACCTTC. Encoded protein: CASSPTDGYTF.

This clone has only one observation. This chain connects TRBV27 to TRBJ1-2, with unresolved D. This CDR3 contains 15 residues. Trimming cost V 6 bases and J 5 bases, with 19 bases left between them. Germline V gene lookup returns CDR1 MNHEY and CDR2 SMNVEV (reference sequence). CDR3 in DNA: TGTGCCAGCAGCATCAGAGGGTCTCCGAAGTATGGCTACACCTTC. It codes for CASSIRGSPKYGYTF.

The genes are TRBV29-1 and TRBJ2-1; TRBD1 agrees at 9 bases. The CDR3 length is 14 residues. Trimming at V came to 4 bases and at J to 7 bases, leaving 8 bases not matched to a gene. Per germline, CDR1 SQVTM and CDR2 ANQGSEA. CDR3 coding DNA: TGCAGCGTTGCTCCGGGACAGGGTGCGAATGAGCAGTTCTTC. This gives the protein CSVAPGQGANEQFF.

This clone was found a few times. This sequence joins TRBV7-3 and TRBJ1-5; no firm D call. In germline, CDR1 is SGHTA, CDR2 FQGTGA. Deletions cut 2 bases from V and 3 bases from J, with 11 bases between. CDR3 length: 15 amino acids. CDR3 residues: CASSLGSGVNQPQHF. The CDR3 DNA is TGTGCCAGCAGCTTAGGTAGTGGGGTCAATCAGCCCCAGCATTTT.